This paragraph covers one T cell receptor beta chain sequence. This sample was taken from a study of PD-1 blockade in mismatch repair-deficient tumors. Using immunoSEQ multiplex PCR, the repertoire was profiled, and TCRdb retains in-frame clones only, with some absent. This sample has more than 95,000 clones, with approximately 86% found just once. CDR1 is SGHRS and CDR2 is YFSETQ in the germline V gene. The CDR3 has 16 amino acids. Trimming cost V 3 bases and J 2 bases; bases outside gene matches: 6. Sequenced material: peripheral blood, taken 44 weeks after starting pembrolizumab. This clonotype was obtained from an adult with mismatch repair-deficient cancer. J is TRBJ1-4 and V is TRBV5-1, with TRBD1 matching 8 bases. The CDR3, as DNA: TGCGCCAGCAGCTCCGGACAGGGTTCGACTAATGAAAAACTGTTTTTT. Translating gives CASSSGQGSTNEKLFF.